Below are 20 T cell receptor beta chains sequenced from a single sample in a study of cytomegalovirus exposure and HLA in healthy donors. The primer mix had 60 Vbeta and 13 Jbeta primers. Clones were read by immunoSEQ multiplex PCR, and TCRdb kept only the in-frame ones, dropping some. The sample includes around 100,000 clones, around 61% of them seen just once. Sequencing was carried out using PBMCs. These receptors came from a woman aged 45-65 years in good health and CMV-seronegative.

The table lists this clone with a count of one. The chain links TRBV6-1 to TRBJ2-3; D unresolved. This CDR3 is built from 13 residues. V was pared by 0 bases and J by 3 bases, with 4 bases between. Per germline, CDR1 MNHNS and CDR2 SASEGT. The CDR3 loop is CASSEARTDTQYF. The CDR3 region has the DNA TGTGCCAGCAGTGAAGCGCGAACAGATACGCAGTATTTT.

The genes are TRBV11-3 and TRBJ2-5; TRBD2 is a possible D gene (6 bases). The closer fit of TRBJ2-7 to the DNA end suggests the J call may be wrong. CDR1 and CDR2 (germline): SGHNT, YENEEA. The CDR3 extends over 14 amino acids. CDR3 sequence (DNA): TGTGCCAGCAGCCCGGGGGTCGTTCGTTCCGAGCAGTACTTC. This translates into CASSPGVVRSEQYF.

V usage is TRBV6-6 and J usage is TRBJ2-5, with 10 bases identical to TRBD1. The CDR3 extends over 15 amino acids. V was clipped by 5 bases and J by 5 bases; unmatched bases: 8. CDR1 and CDR2 (germline): MNHNY, SVGAGI (reference sequence). The CDR3 DNA reads as TGTGCCAGCAGTCCCGGGACAGGGGTTGGGGAGACCCAGTACTTC. Its protein product is CASSPGTGVGETQYF.

This chain joins TRBV4-1 and TRBJ1-4, with D maybe TRBD1 (6 bases). Germline V gene lookup returns CDR1 MGHRA and CDR2 YSYEKL. The CDR3 spans 16 residues. Between the trimmed V and J ends, which lost 0 bases and 7 bases, there was a span of 15 bases. CDR3 coding DNA: TGCGCCAGCAGCCAAGAATTGGGGGCTGGAGTTGAAAAACTGTTTTTT. This sequence encodes CASSQELGAGVEKLFF.

The chain is built from TRBV29-1 and TRBJ1-1; a possible D gene is TRBD1 (6 bases). Looked up from germline, CDR1 is SQVTM and CDR2 is ANQGSEA. Trimming shortened V by 5 bases and J by 5 bases, and 9 bases separated the two germline ends. The CDR3 has 11 amino acids. The CDR3 DNA follows: TGCAGCGTTACAGGGCGGACTGAAGCTTTCTTT. Amino acid sequence: CSVTGRTEAFF.

The chain recombines TRBV11-2 with TRBJ2-2; D gene uncertain. Trimming cost V 1 base and J 6 bases, with 6 bases left between them. Germline CDR1 is SGHAT and CDR2 is FQNNGV. The CDR3 has 13 residues. Here the CDR3 DNA reads TGTGCCAGCAGCTTAGCAGAGGCCGGGGAGCTGTTTTTT. Encoded protein: CASSLAEAGELFF.

The chain uses TRBV5-1 and TRBJ1-2; TRBD1 matches 11 bases. The CDR3 consists of 15 residues. V lost 1 base and J lost 5; bases outside the gene matches: 4. In germline, CDR1 is SGHRS, CDR2 YFSETQ. The CDR3 nucleotides read TGCGCCAGCAGCTTGAGGACAGGGGGCGTTTATGGCTACACCTTC. This encodes CASSLRTGGVYGYTF.

This chain links TRBV5-1 with TRBJ1-1, with D possibly TRBD1 on 6 matching bases. CDR3 length: 14 amino acids. Germline values: CDR1 SGHRS, CDR2 YFSETQ. V was shortened by 4 bases and J by 1 base, with 11 bases between the two germline ends. The CDR3 coding sequence is TGCGCCAGCAGCAAGGGACATCAGAACACTGAAGCTTTCTTT. Translated, it gives CASSKGHQNTEAFF.

This chain connects TRBV7-6 to TRBJ1-3; D call uncertain. The CDR3 contains 14 residues. Germline CDR1 reads SGHVS; CDR2 reads FNYEAQ. V was trimmed by 3 bases and J by 9 bases, leaving 15 bases between them. The DNA for the CDR3 is TGTGCCAGCAGCTTCGGCCAGGTAGAAGGCACCATATATTTT. Its protein is CASSFGQVEGTIYF.

The CDR3 here is CASSPIKRGGAYEQYF. Written as DNA, the CDR3 is TGTGCCAGCAGCCCAATAAAGAGGGGAGGCGCCTACGAGCAGTACTTC. The chain couples TRBV7-2 to TRBJ2-7; possible D gene TRBD2, 6 bases. Germline-derived CDR1 and CDR2 are SGHTA and FQGNSA. With 5 bases removed from V and 2 bases from J, the gap between germline ends came to 19 bases. The CDR3 loop spans 16 amino acids.

This clone has just one count. The J gene is TRBJ2-2, the V gene TRBV28; D remains unclear. Germline V lookup: CDR1 MDHEN, CDR2 SYDVKM. V lost 3 bases to trimming and J lost 5 bases, with 4 bases between them. The CDR3 consists of 12 residues. This CDR3 reads CASSFYTGELFF. The CDR3 DNA sequence: TGTGCCAGCAGTTTTTATACCGGGGAGCTGTTTTTT.

The chain carries TRBV7-3 and TRBJ2-3, with 7 bases lining up with TRBD2. This CDR3 is built from 15 residues. V lost 4 bases and J lost 2; bases outside the gene matches: 6. The V gene's germline CDR1 is SGHTA and CDR2 FQGTGA. The CDR3 reads CASSSDGRITDTQYF. In DNA, the CDR3 is TGTGCCAGCAGCTCCGACGGGAGGATCACAGATACGCAGTATTTT.

This clone was recorded once. V usage is TRBV2 and J usage is TRBJ2-1; TRBD1 aligns across 11 bases. The CDR3 contains 15 residues. From germline, CDR1 is SNHLY and CDR2 FYNNEI. The trim removed 4 bases at V and 4 bases at J, leaving 3 bases unmatched. CDR3 sequence reads: CASSVDRGLYNEQFF. CDR3 nucleotides: TGTGCCAGCAGTGTGGACAGGGGGCTTTACAATGAGCAGTTCTTC.

This sequence joins TRBV5-6 and TRBJ1-5, with 12 bases lining up with TRBD1. The ends lost 4 bases at V and 2 bases at J; junction bases unmatched: 10. Germline CDR1 reads SGHDT; CDR2 reads YYEEEE. There are 18 residues in the CDR3. The CDR3 region is CASSRWGQGAWGNQPQHF. The CDR3 coding sequence is TGTGCCAGCAGCCGATGGGGACAGGGGGCGTGGGGCAATCAGCCCCAGCATTTT. The variable domain in full, with the rest retrieved from reference TRBV5-6 and TRBJ1-5, is DAGVTQSPTHLIKTRGQQVTLRCSPKSGHDTVSWYQQALGQGPQFIFQYYEEEERQRGNFPDRFSGHQFPNYSSELNVNALLLGDSALYLCASSRWGQGAWGNQPQHFGDGTRLSIL.

The CDR3 sequence is CATSRDGTRDYEQFF. CDR3 nucleotide sequence: TGTGCCACCAGCAGAGATGGCACCAGGGACTATGAGCAGTTCTTC. V gene TRBV15 combines with J gene TRBJ2-1, with D perhaps matching TRBD2 (6 bases). Trimming shortened V by 0 bases and J by 8 bases, and 14 bases separated the two germline ends. Germline CDR1 is LNHNV and CDR2 is YYDKDF (reference sequence). The CDR3 covers 15 residues.

The V gene is TRBV19, the J gene TRBJ2-7, with D hard to call. Germline V gene data show CDR1 as LNHDA and CDR2 as SQIVND (reference sequence). V was trimmed by 5 bases and J by 7 bases, leaving 9 bases between them. This CDR3 region has 11 residues. The CDR3, as DNA: TGTGCCAGTAGTCTACCTGGTGAGCAGTACTTC. It codes for CASSLPGEQYF. The full variable domain, rest sourced from reference TRBV19 and TRBJ2-7, is DGGITQSPKYLFRKEGQNVTLSCEQNLNHDAMYWYRQDPGQGLRLIYYSQIVNDFQKGDIAEGYSVSREKKESFPLTVTSAQKNPTAFYLCASSLPGEQYFGPGTRLTVT.

The chain employs TRBV9 and TRBJ2-1; D possibly corresponds to TRBD2 (6 bases). From germline, CDR1 is SGDLS and CDR2 YYNGEE. The CDR3 consists of 17 residues. V was clipped by 0 bases and J by 8 bases, with 21 bases between them. The CDR3 reads CASSVALLGGRRDEQFF. The DNA of the CDR3 is TGTGCCAGCAGCGTAGCCCTCTTGGGGGGACGCCGCGATGAGCAGTTCTTC.

This chain joins TRBV5-6 and TRBJ1-4; no definite D call. In germline, CDR1 is SGHDT, CDR2 YYEEEE. There are 15 residues in the CDR3. V was clipped by 4 bases and J by 0 bases, with 10 bases between them. The CDR3 is CASSRFGATNEKLFF. The CDR3, as DNA: TGTGCCAGCAGCAGGTTCGGGGCAACTAATGAAAAACTGTTTTTT.

The rearrangement joins TRBV5-1 to TRBJ2-2; 8 nucleotides align to TRBD1. The germline gives CDR1 SGHRS, CDR2 YFSETQ. This CDR3 region has 13 residues. V gave up 3 bases and J gave up 6 bases; unmatched junction bases: 1. This CDR3 is CASSWTGPGELFF. CDR3 coding DNA: TGCGCCAGCAGCTGGACAGGGCCCGGGGAGCTGTTTTTT.

This sequence joins TRBV4-1 and TRBJ1-2; 9 bases are a match to TRBD1. The CDR3 has 15 amino acids. Unmatched junction bases numbered 7, after V lost 2 bases and J lost 6 bases. Germline V gene sequence: CDR1 MGHRA, CDR2 YSYEKL. CDR3 in DNA: TGCGCCAGCAGCCAATTTACCGGGACAGGGAATGGCTACACCTTC. Amino acids: CASSQFTGTGNGYTF.